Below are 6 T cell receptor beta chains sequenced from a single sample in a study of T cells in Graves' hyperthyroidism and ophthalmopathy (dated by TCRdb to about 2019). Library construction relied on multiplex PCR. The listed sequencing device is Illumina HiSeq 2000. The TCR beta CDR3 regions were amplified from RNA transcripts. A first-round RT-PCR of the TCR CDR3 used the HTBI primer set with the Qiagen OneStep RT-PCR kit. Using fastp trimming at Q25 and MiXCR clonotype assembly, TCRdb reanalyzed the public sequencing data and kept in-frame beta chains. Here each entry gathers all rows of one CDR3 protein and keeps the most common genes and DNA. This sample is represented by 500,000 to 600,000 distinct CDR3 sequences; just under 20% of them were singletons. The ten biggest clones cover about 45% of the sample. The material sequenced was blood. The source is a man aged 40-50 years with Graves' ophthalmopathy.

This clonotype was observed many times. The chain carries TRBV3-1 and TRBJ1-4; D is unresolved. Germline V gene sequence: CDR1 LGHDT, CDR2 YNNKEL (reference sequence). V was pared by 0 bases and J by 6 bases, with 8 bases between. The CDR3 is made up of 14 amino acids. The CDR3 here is CASSQDLGDEKLFF. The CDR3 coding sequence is TGTGCCAGCAGCCAAGATCTTGGTGATGAAAAACTGTTTTTT.

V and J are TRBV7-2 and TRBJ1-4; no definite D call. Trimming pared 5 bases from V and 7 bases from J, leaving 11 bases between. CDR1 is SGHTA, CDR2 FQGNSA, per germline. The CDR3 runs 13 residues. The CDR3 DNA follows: TGTGCCAGCAGCACCGGACGGGCTGAAAAACTGTTTTTT. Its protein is CASSTGRAEKLFF.

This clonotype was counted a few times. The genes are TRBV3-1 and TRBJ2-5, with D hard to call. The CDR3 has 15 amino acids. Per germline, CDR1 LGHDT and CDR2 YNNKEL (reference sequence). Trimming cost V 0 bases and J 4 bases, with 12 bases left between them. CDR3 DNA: TGTGCCAGCAGCCAAGATCGGAGTCGTCCAGAGACCCAGTACTTC. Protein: CASSQDRSRPETQYF.

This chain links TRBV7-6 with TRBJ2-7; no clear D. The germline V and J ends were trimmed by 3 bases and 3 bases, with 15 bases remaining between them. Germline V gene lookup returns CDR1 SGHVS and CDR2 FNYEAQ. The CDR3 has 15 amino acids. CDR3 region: CASSLASSSGYEQYF. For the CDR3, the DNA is TGTGCCAGCAGCTTGGCCTCCTCGTCAGGCTACGAGCAGTACTTC.

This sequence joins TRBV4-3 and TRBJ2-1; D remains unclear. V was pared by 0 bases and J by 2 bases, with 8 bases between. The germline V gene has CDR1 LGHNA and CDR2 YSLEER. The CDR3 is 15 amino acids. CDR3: CASSQDRGTYNEQFF. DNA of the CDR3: TGCGCCAGCAGCCAAGATCGCGGTACCTACAATGAGCAGTTCTTC.

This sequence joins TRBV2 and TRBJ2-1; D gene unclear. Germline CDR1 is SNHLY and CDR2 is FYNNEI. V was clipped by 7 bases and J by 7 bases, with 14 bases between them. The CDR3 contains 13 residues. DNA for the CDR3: TGTGCCAGCAATAGACTGACTTCAAATGAGCAGTTCTTC. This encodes CASNRLTSNEQFF.